The 22 T cell receptor beta chains below come from one sample, sequenced in a study of cytomegalovirus exposure and HLA in healthy donors. PCR was performed using 60 Vbeta and 13 Jbeta primers. Measured with immunoSEQ multiplex PCR; TCRdb has only the in-frame clones, and not every one. The sample has 150,000 to 180,000 clones; around 82% are singletons. The sample was PBMCs. These receptors were obtained from a woman aged 40 to 50 in good health and CMV-seropositive.

CDR3 DNA sequence: TGTGCCAGTGGACTAGCGGGAGGGAGGGAGACCCAGTACTTC. Translating it yields CASGLAGGRETQYF. This chain links TRBV19 with TRBJ2-5, with 15 bases matching TRBD2. Per germline, CDR1 LNHDA and CDR2 SQIVND (reference sequence). There are 14 residues in the CDR3. V lost 8 bases, J lost 5 bases, and 3 bases stayed unmatched.

This chain connects TRBV30 to TRBJ1-2; the D gene is possibly TRBD1 (5 bases). CDR1 is GTSNPN, CDR2 SVGIG, per germline (reference sequence). The CDR3 sequence is 13 residues long. The V end lost 3 bases, the J end lost 4 bases, and 12 bases lay between the germline ends. The CDR3 sequence: CAWSQSGGYGYTF. CDR3 sequence (DNA): TGTGCCTGGAGCCAATCCGGGGGCTATGGCTACACCTTC.

The gene calls are TRBV7-8 and TRBJ2-7; 14 positions match TRBD2. Germline CDR1 and CDR2: SGHVS and FQNEAQ. The CDR3 runs 15 residues. V was pared by 5 bases and J by 7 bases, with 7 bases of the junction left unmatched. The CDR3 here is CASSQGLAGGREQYF. DNA for the CDR3: TGTGCCAGCAGCCAAGGACTAGCGGGAGGTCGAGAGCAGTACTTC.

This clone was picked up a small number of times. The chain combines TRBV6-1 with TRBJ2-7; perhaps TRBD2 as D (5 bases). Looked up from germline, CDR1 is MNHNS and CDR2 is SASEGT. The CDR3 has 13 amino acids. Trimming shortened V by 0 bases and J by 3 bases, and 6 bases separated the two germline ends. The CDR3 spells CASSEAAGYEQYF. CDR3 bases: TGTGCCAGCAGTGAAGCCGCGGGCTACGAGCAGTACTTC.

This clone was picked up a small number of times. The rearrangement links TRBV2 to TRBJ2-5; 10 bases align to TRBD1. The CDR3 extends over 15 amino acids. V lost 6 bases and J lost 2; bases outside the gene matches: 6. Germline values: CDR1 SNHLY, CDR2 FYNNEI. As DNA, the CDR3 is TGTGCCAGCAGCCTGGACAGGGGGAGACAAGAGACCCAGTACTTC. It yields the protein CASSLDRGRQETQYF.

This rearrangement joins TRBV2 to TRBJ1-1; D call uncertain. Trimming cost V 4 bases and J 3 bases, with 9 bases left between them. CDR1 is SNHLY, CDR2 FYNNEI, per germline. The CDR3 spans 13 residues. The CDR3 DNA is TGTGCCAGCAGTGGGGCCAAGGACACTGAAGCTTTCTTT. The encoded protein is CASSGAKDTEAFF.

The chain joins TRBV27 to TRBJ2-3; D not certain. The CDR3 runs to 14 residues. V was clipped by 5 bases and J by 1 base, with 10 bases between them. Germline assignment: CDR1 MNHEY and CDR2 SMNVEV (reference sequence). This CDR3 reads CASSPLQGTDTQYF. In nucleotides, the CDR3 is TGTGCCAGCAGTCCCTTGCAGGGCACAGATACGCAGTATTTT.

This chain uses TRBV27 with TRBJ1-2; perhaps TRBD1 as D (6 bases). The CDR3 sequence is 13 residues long. Looked up from germline, CDR1 is MNHEY and CDR2 is SMNVEV (reference sequence). Trimming pared 8 bases from V and 2 bases from J, leaving 12 bases between. The CDR3 sequence is CASRPDRNYGYTF. CDR3 nucleotide sequence: TGTGCCAGCCGTCCTGACAGGAACTATGGCTACACCTTC.

V usage is TRBV5-4 and J usage is TRBJ2-7, with TRBD2 matching 7 bases. CDR3 length equals 13 residues. Germline CDR1 SGHNT, CDR2 YYREEE (reference sequence). Trimming at V came to 6 bases and at J to 6 bases, leaving 9 bases not matched to a gene. The CDR3 DNA reads as TGTGCCAGCAACCGGACTAGTCTCTGCGAGCAGTACTTC. It specifies CASNRTSLCEQYF.

This chain connects TRBV29-1 to TRBJ1-2, with 9 bases that match TRBD1. The V gene end was trimmed by 8 bases and the J gene end by 8 bases; junction bases not matched to a gene: 12. Germline V lookup: CDR1 SQVTM, CDR2 ANQGSEA. This CDR3 has 13 amino acids. CDR3 residues: CSTSTGGTLGYTF. The CDR3 DNA reads as TGCAGCACATCGACAGGGGGGACCTTGGGCTACACCTTC. The complete variable domain, with remaining parts taken from reference TRBV29-1 and TRBJ1-2, reads SAVISQKPSRDICQRGTSLTIQCQVDSQVTMMFWYRQQPGQSLTLIATANQGSEATYESGFVIDKFPISRPNLTFSTLTVSNMSPEDSSIYLCSTSTGGTLGYTFGSGTRLTVV.

The V call is TRBV13, the J call TRBJ2-1; 7 bases match TRBD2. Germline CDR1 and CDR2: PRHDT and FYEKMQ (reference sequence). This CDR3 is built from 16 residues. The J segment lost 2 bases and the V segment lost 6 bases, leaving 10 bases of the junction unmatched. The CDR3 bases are TGTGCCAGCAGATTATGGGGGAGGGGCACCTACAATGAGCAGTTCTTC. It codes for CASRLWGRGTYNEQFF. The full variable domain, with the rest looked up from reference TRBV13 and TRBJ2-1, is AAGVIQSPRHLIKEKRETATLKCYPIPRHDTVYWYQQGPGQDPQFLISFYEKMQSDKGSIPDRFSAQQFSDYHSELNMSSLELGDSALYFCASRLWGRGTYNEQFFGPGTRLTVL.

In its sample, this clone was seen a few times. The J gene is TRBJ2-7, the V gene TRBV2; 10 bases map to TRBD2. The CDR3 has 13 amino acids. J lost 6 bases, V lost 7 bases, and 6 bases had no gene match. The germline CDR1 and CDR2 sequences are SNHLY and FYNNEI. The CDR3 bases are TGTGCCAGCAAAGGGACTAGCGTTGGCGAGCAGTACTTC. Translated, it gives CASKGTSVGEQYF.

The sample holds one count of this clone. The chain combines TRBV28 with TRBJ1-5; TRBD1 might be the D (5 bases). This CDR3 has 15 residues. The germline gives CDR1 MDHEN, CDR2 SYDVKM. Trimming stripped 6 bases from V and 2 bases from J, with 14 bases between. CDR3 protein: CASSQPAGRNQPQHF. CDR3 in DNA: TGTGCCAGCAGCCAACCGGCGGGGCGCAATCAGCCCCAGCATTTT.

The chain carries TRBV6-5 and TRBJ1-1; 9 bases align to TRBD1. Germline CDR1 and CDR2: MNHEY and SVGAGI. The CDR3 spans 14 residues. V was pared by 6 bases and J by 5 bases, with 7 bases of the junction left unmatched. DNA of the CDR3: TGTGCCAGCAGCCTAGACAGGGGGTGGACTGAAGCTTTCTTT. Its translation: CASSLDRGWTEAFF.

The chain links TRBV7-9 to TRBJ2-7, with D hard to call. Germline-derived CDR1 and CDR2 are SEHNR and FQNEAQ (reference sequence). Trimming cost V 8 bases and J 3 bases, with 8 bases left between them. The CDR3 consists of 11 residues. The CDR3 nucleotides read TGTGCCAGCTCCCGAGGCTACGAGCAGTACTTC. It is translated as CASSRGYEQYF.

The chain employs TRBV28 and TRBJ1-3; D is uncertain. Trimming took 6 bases from V and 7 from J, leaving 22 bases between them. This CDR3 has 16 amino acids. Germline-derived CDR1 and CDR2 are MDHEN and SYDVKM. The CDR3 coding sequence is TGTGCCAGCAGCCTGGAGAGAGGGCACTCTAGGAACACCATATATTTT. Amino acids: CASSLERGHSRNTIYF.

The chain employs TRBV27 and TRBJ2-5, with D maybe TRBD1 (6 bases). The CDR3 consists of 14 residues. Trimming pared 3 bases from V and 4 bases from J, leaving 12 bases between. Germline V gene data show CDR1 as MNHEY and CDR2 as SMNVEV (reference sequence). As DNA, the CDR3 is TGTGCCAGCAGTTTTACGGCAGGGGTAGAGACCCAGTACTTC. Translated: CASSFTAGVETQYF.

The rearrangement links TRBV5-1 to TRBJ1-1; 9 bases agree with TRBD1. CDR3 length equals 15 residues. Germline CDR1 reads SGHRS; CDR2 reads YFSETQ. V was clipped by 0 bases and J by 1 base; unmatched bases: 1. The CDR3: CASSLEGQGNTEAFF. For the CDR3, the DNA is TGCGCCAGCAGCTTGGAGGGACAGGGGAACACTGAAGCTTTCTTT.

Regarding this clone: The junction departs from germline at one end; a sequencing error may be responsible. This chain joins TRBV5-5 and TRBJ2-3, with 7 positions matching TRBD2. CDR1 is SGHKS and CDR2 is YYEKEE in the germline V gene (reference sequence). This CDR3 has 15 residues. The CDR3 reads CASRTWGEGTDTQYF. DNA of the CDR3: TGTGCCAGCAGAACATGGGGGGAGGGCACGGATACGCAGTATTTT. Full variable domain (remainder filled in from reference TRBV5-5 and TRBJ2-3): DAGVTQSPTHLIKTRGQQVTLRCSPISGHKSVSWYQQVLGQGPQFIFQYYEKEERGRGNFPDRFSARQFPNYSSELNVNALLLGDSALYLCASRTWGEGTDTQYFGPGTRLTVL.

J is TRBJ2-3 and V is TRBV6-1; 7 bases fit TRBD2. The V and J ends lost 0 bases and 4 bases, in that order; junction bases with no gene match: 7. The CDR3 has 16 residues. Looked up from germline, CDR1 is MNHNS and CDR2 is SASEGT. CDR3: CASSEAAFAGADTQYF. CDR3 in DNA: TGTGCCAGCAGTGAAGCGGCTTTTGCGGGAGCAGATACGCAGTATTTT.

A remark on this clone: One end of the junction is discordant with germline, which a read error may explain. The J gene is TRBJ2-1, the V gene TRBV4-1; 11 nucleotides match TRBD2. The germline V gene has CDR1 MGHRA and CDR2 YSYEKL. The CDR3 runs to 16 residues. The CDR3 DNA reads TGCGCCAGCAGCCAGGGACTAGCGGAAGTCTACAGTGAGCAGTTCTTC. Translation: CASSQGLAEVYSEQFF.

The chain recombines TRBV11-2 with TRBJ2-7, with D possibly matching TRBD1 (5 bases). The ends were cut back, 5 bases at V and 2 bases at J, with 13 bases in the middle. Germline lookup yields CDR1 SGHAT and CDR2 FQNNGV. The CDR3 length is 14 residues. CDR3 nucleotides: TGTGCCAGCAGCGGAAGACAGTCCGCCTACGAGCAGTACTTC. This gives the protein CASSGRQSAYEQYF.